This entry lists 10 T cell receptor beta chains sequenced from one sample in a study of T-cell reconstitution after alpha-beta-depleted transplantation in children. Unique molecular identifiers were incorporated when the TCRbeta library was constructed. TCRdb passed the PCR reads through MiXCR, listing each CDR3 protein once. The sample lists more than 85,000 distinct CDR3 sequences; approximately 10% were seen once. The sample was PBMCs from the stem cell graft donor, taken from the stem cell graft. Receptors originate from a human donor who donated a stem cell graft to a child with acute lymphoblastic leukemia.

This clonotype was detected many times. This rearrangement joins TRBV25-1 to TRBJ1-4, with D uncertain. There are 14 residues in the CDR3. Germline CDR1 reads MGHDK; CDR2 reads SYGVNS. The V end was cut by 6 bases, the J end by 8 bases, with 16 bases between. The CDR3 DNA follows: TGTGCCAGCAGCAACCTGGGTCCGGCCGAAAAACTGTTTTTT. Translated, it gives CASSNLGPAEKLFF. Together with reference TRBV25-1 and TRBJ1-4, the CDR3 gives the full variable domain: EADIYQTPRYLVIGTGKKITLECSQTMGHDKMYWYQQDPGMELHLIHYSYGVNSTEKGDLSSESTVSRIRTEHFPLTLESARPSHTSQYLCASSNLGPAEKLFFGSGTQLSVL.

This clonotype occurred many times. V and J are TRBV6-2 or TRBV6-3 and TRBJ2-3; 13 bases are a match to TRBD2. V dropped 6 bases and J dropped 8; count of bases not matched to a gene: 8. Germline V gene sequence: CDR1 MNHEY, CDR2 SVGEGT. This CDR3 contains 15 residues. CDR3 sequence: CASRKGLAGVVTQYF. CDR3 bases: TGTGCCAGCAGAAAAGGACTAGCGGGAGTCGTTACGCAGTATTTT.

This clonotype was counted many times. The chain has TRBV20-1 and TRBJ2-3, with a tentative D call TRBD2 (5 bases). The V and J ends lost 5 bases and 4 bases respectively, with 16 bases between them. Germline CDR1 DFQATT, CDR2 SNEGSKA (reference sequence). This CDR3 region has 14 residues. The CDR3 DNA is TGCAGTGCTGGGAGTGGGAGAATGGCAGATACGCAGTATTTT. Translating gives CSAGSGRMADTQYF.

This clonotype was seen many times. V usage is TRBV15 and J usage is TRBJ1-5, with 8 bases lining up with TRBD1. With V trimmed by 3 bases and J by 8 bases, 6 bases remained unmatched. This CDR3 contains 14 residues. Germline V lookup: CDR1 LNHNV, CDR2 YYDKDF (reference sequence). The DNA for the CDR3 is TGTGCCACCAGCAGGACAGGGGTAATTGAGCCCCAGCATTTT. Translation: CATSRTGVIEPQHF.

This clonotype was seen ten or more times. The J gene is TRBJ1-1, the V gene TRBV9; the D gene is possibly TRBD1 (6 bases). This CDR3 region has 12 residues. Germline-derived CDR1 and CDR2 are SGDLS and YYNGEE. V lost 0 bases, J lost 9 bases, and 9 bases lay in between. This CDR3 reads CASSVDDRKAFF. The CDR3 DNA follows: TGTGCCAGCAGCGTAGACGACAGGAAAGCTTTCTTT.

The table lists this clonotype with many counts. The rearrangement joins TRBV20-1 to TRBJ2-1; 11 bases agree with TRBD2. Germline lookup yields CDR1 DFQATT and CDR2 SNEGSKA (reference sequence). CDR3 size: 14 residues. The ends lost 2 bases at V and 9 bases at J; junction bases unmatched: 6. The CDR3 DNA reads TGCAGTGCTAGACCCCTAGCGGGGGGTAGTGAGCAGTTCTTC. This sequence encodes CSARPLAGGSEQFF.

About this clonotype: A single base separates this from a much larger clone, so it may be a read error. V and J are TRBV7-3 and TRBJ2-1; possibly TRBD2 for D (7 bases). The CDR3 contains 14 residues. Germline V gene data show CDR1 as SGHTA and CDR2 as FQGTGA. V was shortened by 0 bases and J by 8 bases, with 11 bases between the two germline ends. In DNA, the CDR3 is TGTGCCAGCAGCTTAACGCTCGGGGGGCATGAGCAGTTCTTC. It codes for CASSLTLGGHEQFF.

This clonotype was seen repeatedly, ten times or more. The chain carries TRBV27 and TRBJ1-1; perhaps TRBD1 as D (6 bases). The V end lost 4 bases, the J end lost 1 base, and 16 bases lay between the germline ends. Germline CDR1 is MNHEY and CDR2 is SMNVEV (reference sequence). This CDR3 region has 16 residues. The CDR3 here is CASSWGIGRGNTEAFF. The DNA for the CDR3 is TGTGCCAGCAGTTGGGGGATCGGCAGGGGGAACACTGAAGCTTTCTTT.

There are many counts of this clonotype. J is TRBJ2-1 and V is TRBV10-3; D ambiguous. There are 14 residues in the CDR3. Trimming removed 0 bases at V and 6 bases at J, with 9 bases between. CDR1 and CDR2 from the germline V gene are ENHRY and SYGVKD. CDR3 sequence (DNA): TGTGCCATCAGTGAGTCGCGGCTCGGCAATGAGCAGTTCTTC. Translating it yields CAISESRLGNEQFF.

A note on this clonotype: A single base separates this from a much larger clone, so it may be a read error. In DNA form, the CDR3 reads TGTGCCAGCAGCAAAGGGACAACGCAGTACTTC. Its translation: CASSKGTTQYF. The V and J genes are TRBV21-1 and TRBJ2-7; the table's D gene call, TRBD1, was not cross checked with the DNA. TRBV21-1 is an annotated pseudogene. CDR3 size: 11 residues.